The 5 T cell receptor beta chains below all came from one sample that was sequenced in a study of blood T cells in healthy people across ages. Together with a sample-barcoded 5' primer, a J-beta primer mix was included in a second PCR lasting roughly 6 to 12 cycles. Via MiXCR, TCRdb re-called the 5' RACE reads, giving one row per CDR3 protein. The sample records 1.5 million to 2 million distinct CDR3 sequences, 28% being singletons. Sequences were obtained from blood. Source of these receptors: a woman aged 25-40 years in good health.

This chain links TRBV5-5 with TRBJ2-7; D remains unclear. CDR3 length: 14 amino acids. The germline gives CDR1 SGHKS, CDR2 YYEKEE (reference sequence). V was pared by 5 bases and J by 1 base, with 13 bases between. The CDR3 is CASSPRLQSYEQYF. CDR3 nucleotides: TGTGCCAGCAGTCCCCGACTGCAGTCCTACGAGCAGTACTTC.

This clonotype turned up a few times. The V and J genes are TRBV23-1 and TRBJ1-2; D remains unclear. TRBV23-1 is marked as an open reading frame, function uncertain. Trimming pared 3 bases from V and 4 bases from J, leaving 6 bases between. The CDR3 loop spans 12 amino acids. The CDR3 sequence: CASSQVCYGYTF. The CDR3 DNA follows: TGCGCCAGCAGTCAGGTCTGCTATGGCTACACCTTC.

In this sample, this clonotype turned up many times. The V gene is TRBV15, the J gene TRBJ2-1; no clear D gene. Trimming shortened V by 0 bases and J by 3 bases, and 6 bases separated the two germline ends. CDR1 LNHNV and CDR2 YYDKDF come from the germline V gene (reference sequence). The CDR3 runs to 14 residues. The CDR3 region is CATSRDVFYNEQFF. In DNA form, the CDR3 reads TGTGCCACCAGCAGAGATGTATTCTACAATGAGCAGTTCTTC. Full variable domain (rest looked up from reference TRBV15 and TRBJ2-1): DAMVIQNPRYQVTQFGKPVTLSCSQTLNHNVMYWYQQKSSQAPKLLFHYYDKDFNNEADTPDNFQSRRPNTSFCFLDIRSPGLGDTAMYLCATSRDVFYNEQFFGPGTRLTVL.

The chain recombines TRBV20-1 with TRBJ2-2, with D perhaps given as TRBD1 or TRBD2 (5 bases each). The germline CDR1 and CDR2 sequences are DFQATT and SNEGSKA (reference sequence). The CDR3 spans 15 residues. With 5 bases removed from V and 0 bases from J, the gap between germline ends came to 13 bases. CDR3 in DNA: TGCAGTGCTGGGACGTCCGCCGCGAACACCGGGGAGCTGTTTTTT. Translation gives CSAGTSAANTGELFF.

This sequence joins TRBV6-5 and TRBJ1-1; 7 bases align to TRBD1. Germline lookup yields CDR1 MNHEY and CDR2 SVGAGI. The CDR3 spans 16 residues. With 2 bases clipped from V and 4 bases from J, the junction kept 10 bases outside the gene matches. The CDR3 here is CASSYRPDRAGTEAFF. CDR3 nucleotide sequence: TGTGCCAGCAGTTACCGACCCGACAGGGCCGGCACTGAAGCTTTCTTT.